Below, 31 T cell receptor beta chains from the same sample are listed, as sequenced in a study of blood T cell repertoires in COVID-19. Generated by immunoSEQ multiplex PCR, the TCRdb table keeps only in-frame clones and is missing some. The sample yields under 350,000 clones, about nine tenths seen once. The specimen was peripheral blood. The receptors were sampled from a man aged 45-65 years with acute or convalescent COVID-19.

The gene calls are TRBV19 and TRBJ1-1; no clear D. The V end was cut by 3 bases, the J end by 1 base, with 15 bases between. The CDR3 has 16 residues. Germline CDR1 and CDR2: LNHDA and SQIVND (reference sequence). The CDR3 is CASSIRRDQGNTEAFF. The DNA for the CDR3 is TGTGCCAGTAGTATTAGGAGAGACCAAGGGAACACTGAAGCTTTCTTT. The whole variable domain, filled in from reference TRBV19 and TRBJ1-1, reads DGGITQSPKYLFRKEGQNVTLSCEQNLNHDAMYWYRQDPGQGLRLIYYSQIVNDFQKGDIAEGYSVSREKKESFPLTVTSAQKNPTAFYLCASSIRRDQGNTEAFFGQGTRLTVV.

This clone was counted once. DNA for the CDR3: TGTGCCAGCAGTGAAGGTTGGGGCTCAACAGATACGCAGTATTTT. It is translated as CASSEGWGSTDTQYF. This chain uses TRBV2 with TRBJ2-3; tentatively, D is TRBD1 (5 bases). Trimming removed 1 base from V and 3 bases from J, with 11 bases in between. CDR1 and CDR2 from the germline V gene are SNHLY and FYNNEI. The CDR3 runs to 15 residues.

The CDR3 loop reads CASSLTGGSSYEQYF. CDR3 nucleotide sequence: TGTGCCAGCAGTTTAACGGGGGGGAGCTCCTACGAGCAGTACTTC. This chain connects TRBV27 to TRBJ2-7; 8 bases line up with TRBD2. Trimming cost V 2 bases and J 0 bases; bases outside gene matches: 3. CDR1 is MNHEY and CDR2 is SMNVEV in the germline V gene (reference sequence). The CDR3 is 15 amino acids.

This clone was detected a few times. The V and J genes are TRBV7-6 and TRBJ1-1, with D possibly TRBD1 on 5 matching bases. Germline V gene lookup returns CDR1 SGHVS and CDR2 FNYEAQ. Trimming removed 1 base at V and 5 bases at J, with 11 bases between. This CDR3 has 14 residues. The CDR3 DNA sequence: TGTGCCAGCAGCTTAGAAAGGGGTCTAACTGAAGCTTTCTTT. Protein sequence: CASSLERGLTEAFF.

This clone showed up just a few times. V and J are TRBV30 and TRBJ2-1, with D perhaps TRBD1 (5 bases). V lost 5 bases and J lost 9, with 14 bases in between. The CDR3 runs to 12 residues. The germline CDR1 and CDR2 sequences are GTSNPN and SVGIG (reference sequence). The CDR3 loop reads CAWFNQGTEQFF. The DNA for the CDR3 is TGTGCCTGGTTCAATCAGGGTACTGAGCAGTTCTTC.

The V and J genes are TRBV30 and TRBJ2-1; no clear D gene. Germline assignment: CDR1 GTSNPN and CDR2 SVGIG (reference sequence). The ends were cut back, 4 bases at V and 8 bases at J, with 15 bases in the middle. This CDR3 spans 13 amino acids. The CDR3: CAWTVRLGYEQFF. The CDR3, as DNA: TGTGCCTGGACCGTGAGGTTAGGCTATGAGCAGTTCTTC.

This sequence joins TRBV7-8 and TRBJ2-2; TRBD2 matches 8 bases. Looked up from germline, CDR1 is SGHVS and CDR2 is FQNEAQ. Trimming removed 1 base from V and 6 bases from J; junction bases left unmatched: 7. The CDR3 has 16 amino acids. The CDR3 DNA follows: TGTGCCAGCAGCTTAGTCATCGGGGGGGCCTCCGGGGAGCTGTTTTTT. Amino acids: CASSLVIGGASGELFF.

The chain has TRBV27 and TRBJ1-2; tentatively, D is TRBD1 (6 bases). The CDR3 is 14 amino acids. Germline lookup yields CDR1 MNHEY and CDR2 SMNVEV (reference sequence). Trimming pared 4 bases from V and 4 bases from J, leaving 13 bases between. CDR3 DNA: TGTGCCAGCAGTTCCGGCAGGGGCATCTATGGCTACACCTTC. Translating gives CASSSGRGIYGYTF.

This clone was recorded a few times. The CDR3 sequence: CASSQSPAGSGELFF. DNA of the CDR3: TGCGCCAGCAGCCAATCTCCAGCGGGATCCGGGGAGCTGTTTTTT. This chain uses TRBV4-1 with TRBJ2-2; 7 nucleotides line up with TRBD2. The CDR3 consists of 15 residues. After removal of 2 bases from V and 6 bases from J, the junction contained 6 bases not matched to a gene. CDR1 MGHRA and CDR2 YSYEKL come from the germline V gene.

The chain is built from TRBV10-3 and TRBJ1-3; TRBD1 aligns across 10 bases. Germline CDR1 reads ENHRY; CDR2 reads SYGVKD. This CDR3 region has 17 residues. Germline trimming cut 5 bases from V and 6 bases from J; bases unmatched to any gene: 13. The CDR3 nucleotides read TGTGCCATCAGTTACAGTGGCCTTGGGACAGGGGTAAACACCATATATTTT. Its protein is CAISYSGLGTGVNTIYF.

In regard to this clone: At the DNA level, this CDR3 is encoded by other sequences in the same sample as well. The rearrangement joins TRBV6-5 to TRBJ1-5; 9 nucleotides line up with TRBD1. With V trimmed by 6 bases and J by 2 bases, 2 bases remained unmatched. The germline CDR1 and CDR2 sequences are MNHEY and SVGAGI. The CDR3 consists of 14 residues. As DNA, the CDR3 is TGTGCCAGCAGCCGGGACAGGGGCAATCAGCCCCAGCATTTT. Amino acids: CASSRDRGNQPQHF.

With regard to this clone: Other nucleotide sequences in the sample specify the same CDR3. This chain connects TRBV10-1 to TRBJ2-7; D is undetermined. The germline CDR1 and CDR2 sequences are WNHNN and SYGVQD (reference sequence). There are 13 residues in the CDR3. The V end was cut by 0 bases, the J end by 4 bases, with 7 bases between. In nucleotides, the CDR3 is TGCGCCAGCAGTGAGTCCGGGTCTTACGAGCAGTACTTC. It translates to CASSESGSYEQYF.

The chain employs TRBV4-2 and TRBJ2-2; D gene uncertain. The CDR3 extends over 16 amino acids. Germline-derived CDR1 and CDR2 are LGHNA and YNFKEQ. V gave up 5 bases and J gave up 1 base, with 14 bases separating them. In nucleotides, the CDR3 is TGTGCCAGCAGCTCTCGCGGTAATGGGAACACCGGGGAGCTGTTTTTT. Amino acid sequence: CASSSRGNGNTGELFF.

The chain has TRBV6-1 and TRBJ1-5; D gene ambiguous. CDR3 length equals 14 residues. Trimming cost V 1 base and J 6 bases, with 10 bases left between them. Germline CDR1 is MNHNS and CDR2 is SASEGT. This chain's CDR3 is CASSEVGPLQPQHF. The CDR3 DNA follows: TGTGCCAGCAGTGAAGTGGGCCCCCTTCAGCCCCAGCATTTT.

The V and J genes are TRBV6-5 and TRBJ1-1; tentative D call: TRBD1 (6 bases). The V gene lost 6 bases and the J gene lost 11 bases, with 22 bases spanning the gap. Germline V gene lookup returns CDR1 MNHEY and CDR2 SVGAGI. The CDR3 contains 14 residues. CDR3 sequence (DNA): TGTGCCAGCAGCCCCGCGCGACAGGATCTGTTTGCTTTCTTT. Amino acid sequence: CASSPARQDLFAFF.

This clone was seen just once. The gene calls are TRBV12-3 or TRBV12-4 and TRBJ1-1; D ambiguous. The CDR3 is 13 amino acids. V dropped 7 bases and J dropped 1 base, with 10 bases sitting between them. CDR3 loop: CASTYYQNTEAFF. CDR3 coding DNA: TGTGCCAGCACGTACTACCAGAACACTGAAGCTTTCTTT.

The chain employs TRBV11-2 and TRBJ2-7; 10 bases line up with TRBD2. Germline-derived CDR1 and CDR2 are SGHAT and FQNNGV. The CDR3 is 14 residues long. The junction had 3 bases not matched to a gene; V was cut back by 5 bases and J by 2 bases. The CDR3: CASSGTSGAYEQYF. The CDR3, as DNA: TGTGCCAGCAGCGGCACTAGCGGGGCCTACGAGCAGTACTTC.

This chain uses TRBV11-2 with TRBJ2-3; TRBD1 might be the D (5 bases). From germline, CDR1 is SGHAT and CDR2 FQNNGV. The CDR3 length is 15 residues. The V and J ends lost 4 bases and 3 bases respectively, with 14 bases between them. The CDR3 here is CASSSRVGRTDTQYF. The CDR3 DNA reads TGTGCCAGCAGCTCCAGGGTGGGAAGGACAGATACGCAGTATTTT.

The chain links TRBV11-2 to TRBJ2-7; 7 bases map to TRBD1. The CDR3 runs to 14 residues. Germline V gene lookup returns CDR1 SGHAT and CDR2 FQNNGV. V lost 6 bases and J lost 3; bases outside the gene matches: 8. The CDR3 region is CASSLRGTSYEQYF. The CDR3, as DNA: TGTGCCAGCAGTCTCAGGGGGACAAGCTACGAGCAGTACTTC.

The gene calls are TRBV30 and TRBJ1-5; 10 nucleotides match TRBD1. CDR1 is GTSNPN, CDR2 SVGIG, per germline (reference sequence). The CDR3 is 14 residues long. After removal of 2 bases from V and 7 bases from J, the junction contained 5 bases not matched to a gene. The CDR3 DNA is TGTGCCTGGAGTCCGGGACAGGGGCAACAGCCCCAGCATTTT. As protein: CAWSPGQGQQPQHF.

The chain combines TRBV5-4 with TRBJ2-5; D is uncertain. Per germline, CDR1 SGHNT and CDR2 YYREEE (reference sequence). The ends were cut back, 5 bases at V and 1 base at J, with 6 bases in the middle. The CDR3 has 12 residues. The CDR3 loop reads CASRRGQETQYF. In nucleotides, the CDR3 is TGTGCCAGCAGGAGAGGCCAAGAGACCCAGTACTTC.

This sequence joins TRBV5-1 and TRBJ1-1; TRBD1 matches at 7 bases. There are 14 residues in the CDR3. Unmatched junction bases numbered 4, after V lost 3 bases and J lost 2 bases. Germline CDR1 and CDR2: SGHRS and YFSETQ. CDR3 sequence reads: CASSSTGPNTEAFF. As DNA, the CDR3 is TGCGCCAGCAGCTCGACAGGGCCTAACACTGAAGCTTTCTTT.

The V and J genes are TRBV6-5 and TRBJ1-1, with D perhaps matching TRBD1 (6 bases). V lost 6 bases and J lost 3, with 11 bases in between. Germline-derived CDR1 and CDR2 are MNHEY and SVGAGI. The CDR3 is made up of 13 amino acids. The DNA for the CDR3 is TGTGCCAGCAGACAGGGTTGGGACACTGAAGCTTTCTTT. It is translated as CASRQGWDTEAFF.

The genes are TRBV5-1 and TRBJ1-4, with 9 positions matching TRBD1. The germline CDR1 and CDR2 sequences are SGHRS and YFSETQ. The CDR3 is 16 residues long. The ends lost 2 bases at V and 3 bases at J; junction bases unmatched: 5. The DNA for the CDR3 is TGCGCCAGCAGCTTAGGGTACAGGGGGCCTAATGAAAAACTGTTTTTT. Amino acid sequence: CASSLGYRGPNEKLFF. Together with reference TRBV5-1 and TRBJ1-4, the CDR3 gives the full variable domain: KAGVTQTPRYLIKTRGQQVTLSCSPISGHRSVSWYQQTPGQGLQFLFEYFSETQRNKGNFPGRFSGRQFSNSRSEMNVSTLELGDSALYLCASSLGYRGPNEKLFFGSGTQLSVL.

The chain links TRBV7-7 to TRBJ2-5; D is possibly TRBD2 (6 bases). In germline, CDR1 is SSHAT, CDR2 FNYEAQ (reference sequence). This CDR3 region has 13 residues. The CDR3 DNA sequence: TGTGCTAGCGGCCGAGCGGATCAAGAGACCCAGTACTTC. Translating it yields CASGRADQETQYF.

As DNA, the CDR3 is TGTGCCAGCAGCCACTCCGGGACAGGGGTCTGGAATGAGCAGTTCTTC. It specifies CASSHSGTGVWNEQFF. The chain carries TRBV14 and TRBJ2-1; 10 bases map to TRBD1. J was trimmed by 7 bases and V by 3 bases; bases with no gene match: 9. Germline CDR1 is SGHDN and CDR2 is FVKESK. CDR3 length: 16 residues.

CDR3 in amino acids: CASSLAQSQYF. CDR3 sequence (DNA): TGTGCCAGCAGCTTGGCCCAGTCACAGTACTTC. This chain connects TRBV5-6 to TRBJ2-5, with D unclear. This CDR3 contains 11 residues. Trimming cost V 0 bases and J 11 bases, with 8 bases left between them. Germline V gene lookup returns CDR1 SGHDT and CDR2 YYEEEE. Full variable domain (remainder filled in from reference TRBV5-6 and TRBJ2-5): DAGVTQSPTHLIKTRGQQVTLRCSPKSGHDTVSWYQQALGQGPQFIFQYYEEEERQRGNFPDRFSGHQFPNYSSELNVNALLLGDSALYLCASSLAQSQYFGPGTRLLVL.

The gene calls are TRBV11-2 and TRBJ2-7; 10 bases are shared with TRBD1. Germline trimming cut 5 bases from V and 2 bases from J; bases unmatched to any gene: 6. This CDR3 spans 15 amino acids. Germline CDR1 and CDR2: SGHAT and FQNNGV. The CDR3 protein is CASSTGQGPTYEQYF. For the CDR3, the DNA is TGTGCCAGCAGCACGGGACAGGGGCCCACCTACGAGCAGTACTTC.

The chain joins TRBV18 to TRBJ1-6; perhaps TRBD1 as D (6 bases). Germline assignment: CDR1 KGHSH and CDR2 LQKENI. The V end was cut by 3 bases, the J end by 8 bases, with 23 bases between. CDR3 length: 18 amino acids. The CDR3 region has the DNA TGTGCCAGCTCACCTCTTGGCCCGGGGGGGGCGTCGGATTCACCCCTCCACTTT. As protein: CASSPLGPGGASDSPLHF. Filled out from reference TRBV18 and TRBJ1-6, the complete variable domain reads NAGVMQNPRHLVRRRGQEARLRCSPMKGHSHVYWYRQLPEEGLKFMVYLQKENIIDESGMPKERFSAEFPKEGPSILRIQQVVRGDSAAYFCASSPLGPGGASDSPLHFGNGTRLTVT.

A single count supports this clone. The chain recombines TRBV5-6 with TRBJ2-3; 9 bases match TRBD2. After removal of 4 bases from V and 2 bases from J, the junction contained 11 bases not matched to a gene. The CDR3 extends over 17 amino acids. The germline V gene encodes CDR1 SGHDT and CDR2 YYEEEE. The CDR3 sequence is CASSPSWTSEHTDTQYF. CDR3 nucleotides: TGTGCCAGCAGCCCCTCCTGGACTAGCGAGCACACAGATACGCAGTATTTT.

This clone was detected only a few times. The chain employs TRBV5-1 and TRBJ2-2; 8 nucleotides line up with TRBD2. The V gene's germline CDR1 is SGHRS and CDR2 YFSETQ. J lost 5 bases, V lost 4 bases, and 4 bases had no gene match. This CDR3 has 14 amino acids. The CDR3: CASSSGGVTGELFF. The CDR3 DNA sequence: TGCGCCAGCAGCAGCGGGGGCGTGACCGGGGAGCTGTTTTTT.